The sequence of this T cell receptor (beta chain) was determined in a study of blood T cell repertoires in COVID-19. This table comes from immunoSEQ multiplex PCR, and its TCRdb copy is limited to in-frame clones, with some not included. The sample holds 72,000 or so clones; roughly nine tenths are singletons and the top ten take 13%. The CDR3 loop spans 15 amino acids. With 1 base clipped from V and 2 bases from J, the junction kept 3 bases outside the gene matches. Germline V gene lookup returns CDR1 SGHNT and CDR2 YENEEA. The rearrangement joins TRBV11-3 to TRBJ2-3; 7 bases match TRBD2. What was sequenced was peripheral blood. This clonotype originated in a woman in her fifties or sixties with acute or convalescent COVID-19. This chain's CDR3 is CASSLGGGPTDTQYF. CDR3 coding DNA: TGTGCCAGCAGCTTAGGGGGGGGACCCACAGATACGCAGTATTTT.